Sequencing of this T cell receptor (beta chain) was carried out in a study of T cell repertoires in cytomegalovirus infection. For the study at large: Matching HLA type and CMV infection were both indicated by public TCR beta signatures. General study results and limits: Dominant in the ex vivo response were TCR beta clonotypes restricted by HLA-C and specific for CMV. Frequencies of public TCR beta families were cumulated, and this identified carriers of CMV plus the relevant HLA.

TCRdb passed the reads through MiXCR, listing each CDR3 protein once. The sample shows around 740,000 distinct CDR3 sequences, approximately 34% of them seen only once. The length of the CDR3 is 17 residues. V lost 5 bases to trimming and J lost 0 bases, with 19 bases between them. CDR1 is SEHNR and CDR2 is FQNEAQ in the germline V gene (reference sequence). Notes on this clonotype: Its antigen is as yet unknown.

The receptor comes from a human donor in good health (CMV status not recorded). Some clones in this sample may be carry-over from other donors' samples. Sequencing was done on a sample of PBMCs. The chain employs TRBV7-9 and TRBJ1-1; no definite D call. CDR3 nucleotide sequence: TGTGCCAGCAGCCGCGCCCTGTCGGGGATCATGAACACTGAAGCTTTCTTT. It translates to CASSRALSGIMNTEAFF.